These T cell receptor beta chains were read from a single sample in a study of CD8 T cells in Susac syndrome. A single record per CDR3 protein comes from TCRdb applying MiXCR to the immunoSEQ multiplex PCR reads. Of over 100,000 distinct CDR3 sequences in the sample, just under 95% were seen once. The sequenced material came from CD8+ T cells from PBMCs. The receptors were gathered from a human donor in good health. Both conserved end residues are part of each CDR3. D genes are given only for firm matches. Size tells how often a clone was seen (once, few, many) or the class of an expanded clone, and some rows leave it out.

NA	NA	TRBJ1-2	TRBV4-3	14	CASSQGEGVRGYTF	TGCGCCAGCAGCCAAGGGGAGGGGGTCCGTGGCTACACCTTC
NA	NA	TRBJ2-3	TRBV20-1	16	CSARGLSTRGSDTQYF	TGCAGTGCCCGCGGCCTATCGACTAGAGGTAGCGATACGCAGTATTTT
NA	NA	TRBJ2-3	TRBV5-1	15	CASSSEAGASDTQYF	TGCGCCAGCAGCTCTGAGGCGGGGGCTTCAGATACGCAGTATTTT
NA	NA	TRBJ1-1	TRBV12-3/TRBV12-4	14	CASRKDTGNTEAFF	TGTGCCAGCAGAAAAGACACCGGGAACACTGAAGCTTTCTTT
NA	NA	TRBJ2-3	TRBV5-1	16	CASSLALAGLGDTQYF	TGCGCCAGCAGCTTGGCCCTTGCCGGGTTGGGAGATACGCAGTATTTT
TRBD1	NA	TRBJ2-1	TRBV5-1	15	CASSTGTGKYNEQFF	TGCGCCAGCAGTACCGGGACAGGGAAATACAATGAGCAGTTCTTC
TRBD2	once	TRBJ2-1	TRBV30	13	CAWTLAVYNEQFF	TGTGCTTGGACCCTAGCGGTGTACAATGAGCAGTTCTTC
NA	NA	TRBJ1-4	TRBV2	12	CAGRQTNEKLFF	TGTGCCGGGCGACAGACTAATGAAAAACTGTTTTTT
NA	NA	TRBJ2-5	TRBV5-4	14	CASSQEGSGETQYF	TGTGCCAGCAGCCAGGAAGGGAGCGGAGAGACCCAGTACTTC
NA	once	TRBJ2-3	TRBV7-2	16	CASSPHREEPTDTQYF	TGTGCCAGCAGCCCGCACAGGGAAGAACCGACAGATACGCAGTATTTT
NA	NA	TRBJ2-7	TRBV7-2	15	CASSLSRQGPYEQYF	TGTGCCAGCAGCTTATCCCGGCAGGGCCCCTACGAGCAGTACTTC
NA	NA	TRBJ1-4	TRBV7-2	14	CASSLAGTNEKLFF	TGTGCCAGCAGCTTAGCAGGGACTAATGAAAAACTGTTTTTT
NA	NA	TRBJ2-4	TRBV7-2	15	CASSPEAGVKNIQYF	TGTGCCAGCAGCCCCGAGGCAGGGGTCAAAAACATTCAGTACTTC
NA	NA	TRBJ1-2	TRBV5-1	13	CASSSGLSYGYTF	TGCGCCAGCAGCTCCGGCCTTTCCTATGGCTACACCTTC
NA	NA	TRBJ2-1	TRBV28	15	CASSFRDSHNNEQFF	TGTGCCAGCAGTTTTCGGGACTCCCATAACAATGAGCAGTTCTTC
NA	NA	TRBJ1-3	TRBV7-2	18	CASSFRGMARSSGNTIYF	TGTGCCAGCAGCTTCCGAGGGATGGCACGTAGCTCTGGAAACACCATATATTTT
NA	NA	TRBJ2-1	TRBV9	13	CASSPGGMNEQFF	TGTGCCAGCAGCCCAGGGGGGATGAATGAGCAGTTCTTC
NA	few	TRBJ2-7	TRBV25-1	13	CASSGDEPYEQYF	TGTGCCAGCAGTGGTGACGAGCCCTACGAGCAGTACTTC
TRBD1	NA	TRBJ2-5	TRBV3-1	16	CASQDSKTGWQETQYF	TGTGCCAGCCAAGACTCTAAGACAGGGTGGCAAGAGACCCAGTACTTC
NA	NA	TRBJ2-2	TRBV7-9	15	CASSLRQGYTGELFF	TGTGCCAGCAGCTTACGGCAGGGTTACACCGGGGAGCTGTTTTTT
TRBD2	NA	TRBJ2-3	TRBV6-1	16	CASSPTLAGSTDTQYF	TGTGCCAGCAGTCCCACACTAGCGGGATCCACAGATACGCAGTATTTT
NA	NA	TRBJ1-2	TRBV5-1	15	CASSLDRGTNYGYTF	TGCGCCAGCAGCTTGGACCGGGGGACTAATTATGGCTACACCTTC
NA	once	TRBJ1-1	TRBV29-1	13	CSVTGLGNPEAFF	TGCAGCGTGACAGGATTGGGCAACCCTGAAGCTTTCTTT
TRBD2	NA	TRBJ2-7	TRBV29-1	12	CSVTSGSYEQYF	TGCAGCGTCACTAGCGGCTCCTACGAGCAGTACTTC
TRBD1	NA	TRBJ2-1	TRBV10-3	12	CAIMKGANEQFF	TGTGCCATCATGAAGGGGGCGAATGAGCAGTTCTTC
TRBD2	NA	TRBJ2-3	TRBV20-1	14	CSAELAGGRDTQYF	TGCAGTGCCGAACTAGCGGGAGGACGCGATACGCAGTATTTT
NA	NA	TRBJ2-2	TRBV9	13	CASSVTLSGELFF	TGTGCCAGCAGCGTAACGTTAAGCGGGGAGCTGTTTTTT
NA	NA	TRBJ2-3	TRBV4-1	15	CASSQDLRGTDTQYF	TGCGCCAGCAGCCAAGATCTACGGGGCACAGATACGCAGTATTTT
TRBD2	NA	TRBJ2-3	TRBV29-1	16	CSGTGLAGGRADTQYF	TGCAGCGGAACGGGACTAGCGGGGGGGCGTGCAGATACGCAGTATTTT
TRBD2	NA	TRBJ2-5	TRBV5-1	16	CASSQGLAGVQETQYF	TGCGCCAGCAGCCAGGGACTAGCGGGGGTCCAAGAGACCCAGTACTTC